The 28 T cell receptor beta chains in this list originate from one sample, sequenced in a study of blood T cell repertoires in COVID-19 (dated by TCRdb to about 2020). Libraries were constructed by the immunoSEQ multiplex PCR assay. TCRdb retrieved this table from immuneACCESS and kept in-frame rearrangements only. Not all clones are present; in checked studies, unresolved V genes account for under half, and no reason is known for the remainder. Recorded for this sample are about 180,000 clones; almost 80% of them occurred a single time. Roughly 17% of the sample belongs to the ten largest clones. The source material was PBMCs or T cells enriched from blood (not recorded which). All receptors derive from a woman between 45 and 65 years old who had recovered from COVID-19.

The V and J genes are TRBV6-5 and TRBJ2-2, with D hard to call. Trimming took 6 bases from V and 1 from J, leaving 3 bases between them. This CDR3 region has 12 residues. CDR1 and CDR2 (germline): MNHEY, SVGAGI. The CDR3 is CASRQNTGELFF. CDR3 nucleotides: TGTGCCAGCAGACAGAACACCGGGGAGCTGTTTTTT.

This clone was seen only once. V and J are TRBV27 and TRBJ1-2; 8 bases map to TRBD1. The V segment lost 8 bases and the J segment 5 bases; nucleotides outside the gene matches: 10. Germline lookup yields CDR1 MNHEY and CDR2 SMNVEV (reference sequence). CDR3 size: 14 residues. For the CDR3, the DNA is TGTGCCAGCCGGTTTGGGGACAGGAGGTATGGCTACACCTTC. Protein: CASRFGDRRYGYTF.

CDR3 residues: CASSFRDRDGNEQFF. CDR3 in DNA: TGTGCCAGCAGCTTCCGGGACAGGGATGGTAATGAGCAGTTCTTC. The J gene is TRBJ2-1, the V gene TRBV11-1, with 9 positions matching TRBD1. This CDR3 region has 15 residues. Germline CDR1 and CDR2: SGHAT and FQDESV (reference sequence). Losses at the gene ends were 3 bases for V and 7 bases for J; bases not matched to a gene: 7.

Here the CDR3 DNA reads TGTGCCAGCAGCCTCCGGACAGGGAGGGAGACCCAGTACTTC. It is translated as CASSLRTGRETQYF. V is TRBV9 and J is TRBJ2-5; 8 nucleotides line up with TRBD1. This CDR3 has 14 amino acids. In germline, CDR1 is SGDLS, CDR2 YYNGEE. With V trimmed by 4 bases and J by 5 bases, 7 bases remained unmatched.

The rearrangement joins TRBV29-1 to TRBJ1-2; D may be TRBD1 (6 bases). V gave up 4 bases and J gave up 5 bases, with 17 bases separating them. CDR3 length: 14 residues. CDR1 SQVTM and CDR2 ANQGSEA come from the germline V gene. CDR3 loop: CSVAAGGGEYGYTF. The DNA for the CDR3 is TGCAGCGTTGCTGCGGGGGGCGGGGAGTATGGCTACACCTTC.

This clone was counted ten times or more. CDR3 sequence (DNA): TGTGCCAGGGGACAGGGTTTAACTGAAGCTTTCTTT. It yields the protein CARGQGLTEAFF. V is TRBV6-4 and J is TRBJ1-1, with 9 bases that match TRBD1. J was trimmed by 5 bases and V by 9 bases; bases with no gene match: 4. Germline V gene lookup returns CDR1 MRHNA and CDR2 SNTAGT. There are 12 residues in the CDR3.

The CDR3: CASSLVESSYEQYF. In nucleotides, the CDR3 is TGCGCCAGCAGCTTGGTAGAAAGCTCCTACGAGCAGTACTTC. The chain employs TRBV5-1 and TRBJ2-7; D unclear. V was clipped by 0 bases and J by 0 bases, with 7 bases between them. This CDR3 has 14 residues. Germline assignment: CDR1 SGHRS and CDR2 YFSETQ.

The chain couples TRBV12-3 or TRBV12-4 to TRBJ2-2; D gene ambiguous. The length of the CDR3 is 11 residues. Trimming removed 8 bases from V and 7 bases from J, with 8 bases in between. The CDR3 DNA follows: TGTGCCAGCGGTACGGGCGGGGAGCTGTTTTTT. It translates to CASGTGGELFF.

The V and J genes are TRBV7-2 and TRBJ1-5; perhaps TRBD1 as D (6 bases). The germline V gene encodes CDR1 SGHTA and CDR2 FQGNSA. The length of the CDR3 is 13 residues. V was cut by 6 bases and J by 9 bases, with 15 bases left in between. Written as DNA, the CDR3 is TGTGCCAGCAGGTCTACAGGGTGGGGGCCCCAGCATTTT. It specifies CASRSTGWGPQHF.

The chain couples TRBV9 to TRBJ2-7, with 11 bases lining up with TRBD1. The CDR3 is 16 amino acids. The V and J ends lost 4 bases and 1 base, in that order; junction bases with no gene match: 7. Germline lookup yields CDR1 SGDLS and CDR2 YYNGEE. The DNA for the CDR3 is TGTGCCAGCAGCAGGACAGGGGGCGATGCATCCTACGAGCAGTACTTC. Its translation: CASSRTGGDASYEQYF.

V gene TRBV28 combines with J gene TRBJ1-5; possibly TRBD1 for D (6 bases). Looked up from germline, CDR1 is MDHEN and CDR2 is SYDVKM. CDR3 length: 16 amino acids. Trimming stripped 6 bases from V and 2 bases from J, with 17 bases between. This CDR3 reads CASRAKGGGRNQPQHF. CDR3 nucleotides: TGTGCCAGCAGGGCTAAGGGGGGAGGGCGCAATCAGCCCCAGCATTTT.

The chain has TRBV7-3 and TRBJ2-1, with TRBD2 matching over 9 bases. Germline CDR1 SGHTA, CDR2 FQGTGA. The CDR3 covers 15 residues. J lost 2 bases, V lost 1 base, and 0 bases had no gene match. The CDR3 spells CASSLIAGAYNEQFF. The CDR3 DNA is TGTGCCAGCAGCTTAATAGCGGGAGCCTACAATGAGCAGTTCTTC.

The CDR3 loop reads CASSDFGTGNIYGYTF. The CDR3 DNA reads TGTGCCAGCAGCGATTTCGGGACAGGGAACATCTATGGCTACACCTTC. The chain employs TRBV7-2 and TRBJ1-2, with 9 positions matching TRBD1. Germline CDR1 reads SGHTA; CDR2 reads FQGNSA. CDR3 length: 16 residues. Losses at the gene ends were 5 bases for V and 4 bases for J; bases not matched to a gene: 11.

The rearrangement uses TRBV5-1 and TRBJ1-3; D gene unclear. Germline values: CDR1 SGHRS, CDR2 YFSETQ. CDR3 size: 14 residues. V gave up 4 bases and J gave up 0 bases, with 8 bases separating them. The CDR3 is CASSLSLSGNTIYF. The CDR3 nucleotides are TGCGCCAGCAGCCTATCCCTCTCTGGAAACACCATATATTTT.

The V call is TRBV27, the J call TRBJ2-3; TRBD2 agrees at 10 bases. This CDR3 region has 16 residues. Per the germline V gene, CDR1 is MNHEY and CDR2 is SMNVEV (reference sequence). The V and J ends lost 6 bases and 4 bases, in that order; junction bases with no gene match: 10. CDR3 nucleotide sequence: TGTGCCAGCAGCACCTCCCGGAGCGGGAGGGCAGATACGCAGTATTTT. This codes for CASSTSRSGRADTQYF.

This clone occurred a few times. This chain connects TRBV3-1 (or the pseudogene TRBV3-2) to TRBJ2-3, with TRBD2 identical over 14 bases. This CDR3 is built from 18 residues. Germline CDR1 is LGHDT and CDR2 is YNNKEL (reference sequence). Trimming at V came to 1 base and at J to 2 bases, leaving 5 bases not matched to a gene. The CDR3 coding sequence is TGTGCCAGCAGCCAAGGACTAGCGGGAGGGGGCATCACAGATACGCAGTATTTT. This codes for CASSQGLAGGGITDTQYF.

This chain uses TRBV5-1 with TRBJ1-5, with D perhaps matching TRBD1 (6 bases). CDR3 length: 14 amino acids. Germline V gene sequence: CDR1 SGHRS, CDR2 YFSETQ. V shed 0 bases and J shed 6 bases, with 10 bases lying between them. The CDR3 nucleotides are TGCGCCAGCAGCTTGGGGCAGGGGCGTCAGCCCCAGCATTTT. This encodes CASSLGQGRQPQHF.

CDR3 bases: TGTGCCAGCGGCGGGAGGGGGGAGAATCAGCCCCAGCATTTT. Translation: CASGGRGENQPQHF. The chain has TRBV25-1 and TRBJ1-5, with D perhaps TRBD1 (6 bases). This CDR3 contains 14 residues. V dropped 8 bases and J dropped 4 bases, with 15 bases sitting between them. Germline CDR1 reads MGHDK; CDR2 reads SYGVNS.

The CDR3 DNA reads TGCAGCTCGACCTGGGAGTTGATGAACACTGAAGCTTTCTTT. Translating gives CSSTWELMNTEAFF. The chain is built from TRBV29-1 and TRBJ1-1, with no clear D. CDR1 and CDR2 from the germline V gene are SQVTM and ANQGSEA. V was shortened by 8 bases and J by 0 bases, with 16 bases between the two germline ends. The CDR3 spans 14 residues.

This clone was seen once. The chain recombines TRBV5-4 with TRBJ2-6, with D possibly being TRBD2 (6 bases). The CDR3 consists of 16 residues. With 0 bases removed from V and 2 bases from J, the gap between germline ends came to 9 bases. The germline gives CDR1 SGHNT, CDR2 YYREEE (reference sequence). CDR3 loop: CASSLGGGTGANVLTF. The CDR3 DNA is TGTGCCAGCAGCTTGGGTGGGGGGACTGGGGCCAACGTCCTGACTTTC.

There are many counts of this clone. The gene calls are TRBV10-3 and TRBJ2-2; 9 nucleotides align to TRBD1. CDR3 size: 15 residues. V gave up 6 bases and J gave up 3 bases; unmatched junction bases: 5. Germline V lookup: CDR1 ENHRY, CDR2 SYGVKD. The DNA for the CDR3 is TGTGCCATCAGAGACAGGGGGGGACACACCGGGGAGCTGTTTTTT. Translating it yields CAIRDRGGHTGELFF.

The chain employs TRBV30 and TRBJ1-5; 7 bases agree with TRBD1. V lost 5 bases, J lost 2 bases, and 6 bases stayed unmatched. Germline V CDR1 and CDR2: GTSNPN, SVGIG (reference sequence). The CDR3 spans 14 residues. The CDR3, as DNA: TGTGCCTGGGAAAGACAGGGAGGCAATCAGCCCCAGCATTTT. As protein: CAWERQGGNQPQHF.

The CDR3, as DNA: TGTGCCAGCCACGACAGGGCTTTAGGTGGCTACACCTTC. Protein product: CASHDRALGGYTF. The rearrangement uses TRBV19 and TRBJ1-2; 7 nucleotides match TRBD1. Germline CDR1 reads LNHDA; CDR2 reads SQIVND (reference sequence). V was pared by 9 bases and J by 7 bases, with 11 bases of the junction left unmatched. The CDR3 loop spans 13 amino acids.

V gene TRBV10-3 combines with J gene TRBJ1-1; D remains unclear. The germline gives CDR1 ENHRY, CDR2 SYGVKD. Trimming cost V 6 bases and J 8 bases, with 19 bases left between them. The CDR3 spans 14 residues. CDR3 loop: CAISGSLSSSEAFF. CDR3 nucleotides: TGTGCCATCAGCGGGTCGCTTTCTTCAAGCGAAGCTTTCTTT.

This sequence joins TRBV11-2 and TRBJ2-6, with D perhaps TRBD2 (5 bases). The V end was cut by 3 bases, the J end by 0 bases, with 15 bases between. This CDR3 region has 18 residues. CDR1 is SGHAT, CDR2 FQNNGV, per germline. The CDR3 loop is CASSLYLAATSGANVLTF. CDR3 sequence (DNA): TGTGCCAGCAGCTTGTACCTAGCAGCCACCTCTGGGGCCAACGTCCTGACTTTC.

This clone was recorded many times. The chain is built from TRBV6-5 and TRBJ1-5, with TRBD1 matching 7 bases. Germline loops: CDR1 MNHEY, CDR2 SVGAGI. The trim removed 7 bases at V and 4 bases at J, leaving 7 bases unmatched. This CDR3 comprises 14 residues. CDR3 region: CASMLTQGNQPQHF. CDR3 bases: TGTGCCAGCATGTTGACACAGGGGAATCAGCCCCAGCATTTT.

The V and J genes are TRBV14 and TRBJ1-1; D is uncertain. CDR1 is SGHDN and CDR2 is FVKESK in the germline V gene. The CDR3 consists of 11 residues. The V and J ends lost 5 bases and 6 bases respectively, with 7 bases between them. The CDR3 loop is CASSTRAEAFF. CDR3 nucleotides: TGTGCCAGCAGCACCCGGGCTGAAGCTTTCTTT.

The chain uses TRBV2 and TRBJ1-2; no clear D gene. The V end lost 2 bases, the J end lost 3 bases, and 7 bases lay between the germline ends. Germline CDR1 is SNHLY and CDR2 is FYNNEI. CDR3 length equals 13 residues. As DNA, the CDR3 is TGTGCCAGCAGTGAAAACCTATACTATGGCTACACCTTC. It translates to CASSENLYYGYTF.